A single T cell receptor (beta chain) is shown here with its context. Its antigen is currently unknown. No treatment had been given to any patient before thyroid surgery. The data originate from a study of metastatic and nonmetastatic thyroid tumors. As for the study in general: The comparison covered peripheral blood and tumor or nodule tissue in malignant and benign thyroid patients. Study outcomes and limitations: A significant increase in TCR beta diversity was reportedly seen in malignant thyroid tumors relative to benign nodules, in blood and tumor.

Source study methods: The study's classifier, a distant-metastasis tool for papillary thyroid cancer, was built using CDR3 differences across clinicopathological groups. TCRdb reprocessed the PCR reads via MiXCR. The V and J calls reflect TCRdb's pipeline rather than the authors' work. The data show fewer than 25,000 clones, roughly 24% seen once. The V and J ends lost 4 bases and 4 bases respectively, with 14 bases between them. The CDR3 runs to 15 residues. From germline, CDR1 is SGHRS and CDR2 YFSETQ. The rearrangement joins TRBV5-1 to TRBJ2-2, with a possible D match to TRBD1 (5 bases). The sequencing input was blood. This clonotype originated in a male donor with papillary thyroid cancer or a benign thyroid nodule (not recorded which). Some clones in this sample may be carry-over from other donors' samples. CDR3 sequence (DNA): TGCGCCAGCAGCCTGGACACATCAAGCACCGGGGAGCTGTTTTTT. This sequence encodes CASSLDTSSTGELFF.